The 4 T cell receptor beta chains below come from one sample, sequenced in a study of OX40 agonist ivuxolimab in advanced cancers. Using immunoSEQ multiplex PCR, the repertoire was profiled, and TCRdb retains in-frame clones only, with some absent. The sample has some 30,000 clones, 79% seen once. Source: CD4+ or CD8+ T cells sorted from blood, taken in a trial of the OX40 agonist ivuxolimab. Source of these receptors: an adult with an advanced solid tumor such as melanoma, head and neck, liver or kidney cancer.

CDR3 amino acids: CASSPPDRVAEQYF. CDR3 coding DNA: TGCGCCAGCAGCCCACCGGACAGGGTGGCCGAGCAGTACTTC. The chain joins TRBV4-1 to TRBJ2-7; 8 nucleotides agree with TRBD1. Losses at the gene ends were 4 bases for V and 6 bases for J; bases not matched to a gene: 8. CDR1 and CDR2 (germline): MGHRA, YSYEKL. The CDR3 is 14 amino acids.

This clone appeared once. The chain couples TRBV7-9 to TRBJ1-5, with TRBD1 matching 7 bases. The CDR3 sequence is 17 residues long. The trim removed 5 bases at V and 3 bases at J, leaving 13 bases unmatched. The germline V gene has CDR1 SEHNR and CDR2 FQNEAQ (reference sequence). In DNA, the CDR3 is TGTGCCAGCAGCCCCCCAGGGGGGGTTGGGGACAATCAGCCCCAGCATTTT. This codes for CASSPPGGVGDNQPQHF.

A single count supports this clone. The chain couples TRBV27 to TRBJ1-6; D uncertain. The CDR3 spans 16 residues. Germline V gene data show CDR1 as MNHEY and CDR2 as SMNVEV (reference sequence). V was clipped by 2 bases and J by 0 bases, with 8 bases between them. The CDR3 region has the DNA TGTGCCAGCAGTTTAGAGTGGCTCTCCTATAATTCACCCCTCCACTTT. Its protein product is CASSLEWLSYNSPLHF.

The CDR3 here is CASSHLLAGSFQETQYF. In DNA, the CDR3 is TGTGCCAGCAGCCATCTCCTAGCGGGGAGCTTCCAAGAGACCCAGTACTTC. The rearrangement links TRBV4-2 to TRBJ2-5; 9 bases match TRBD2. In germline, CDR1 is LGHNA, CDR2 YNFKEQ. V lost 3 bases, J lost 1 base, and 9 bases stayed unmatched. The CDR3 runs 17 residues.